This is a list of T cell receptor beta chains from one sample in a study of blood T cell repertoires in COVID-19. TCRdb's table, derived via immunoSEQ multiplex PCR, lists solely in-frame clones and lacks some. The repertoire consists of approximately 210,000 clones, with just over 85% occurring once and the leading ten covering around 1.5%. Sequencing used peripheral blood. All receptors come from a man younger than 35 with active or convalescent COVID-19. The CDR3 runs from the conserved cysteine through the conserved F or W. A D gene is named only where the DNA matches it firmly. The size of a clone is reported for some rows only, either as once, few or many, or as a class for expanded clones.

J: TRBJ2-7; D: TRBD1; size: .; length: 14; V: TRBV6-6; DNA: TGTGCCAGCAGTTATTGGGGACAGGCCTACGAGCAGTACTTC; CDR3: CASSYWGQAYEQYF
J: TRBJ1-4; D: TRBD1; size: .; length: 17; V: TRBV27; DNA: TGTGCCAGCAGTCCCGGACAGGGGCCCCGCGAGGCGATGGAACTGTTTTTT; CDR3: CASSPGQGPREAMELFF
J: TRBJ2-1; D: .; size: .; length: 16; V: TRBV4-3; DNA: TGCGCCAGCAGCCAAGGTCGATGGCTAGCCTACAATGAGCAGTTCTTC; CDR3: CASSQGRWLAYNEQFF
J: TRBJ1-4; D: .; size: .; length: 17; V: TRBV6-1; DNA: TGTGCCAGCAGTGAAGCGCCCTTCGGGGCGGGGAATGAAAAACTGTTTTTT; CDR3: CASSEAPFGAGNEKLFF
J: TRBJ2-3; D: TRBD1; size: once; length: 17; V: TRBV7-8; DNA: TGTGCCAGCAGCGACGGGACAGGGGGGACTAGCACAGATACGCAGTATTTT; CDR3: CASSDGTGGTSTDTQYF
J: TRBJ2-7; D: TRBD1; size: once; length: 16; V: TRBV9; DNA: TGTGCCAGCAGCGTAGCCCCTCGGACAGGGTCCAACGAGCAGTACTTC; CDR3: CASSVAPRTGSNEQYF
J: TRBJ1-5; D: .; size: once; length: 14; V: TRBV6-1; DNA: TGTGCCAGCAGTTGGACAGTCTCAAGTCAGCCCCAGCATTTT; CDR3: CASSWTVSSQPQHF
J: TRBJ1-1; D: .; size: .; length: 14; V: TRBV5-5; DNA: TGTGCCAGCAGCTTCAGGGACATGAACACTGAAGCTTTCTTT; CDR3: CASSFRDMNTEAFF
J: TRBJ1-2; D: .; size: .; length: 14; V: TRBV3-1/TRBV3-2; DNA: TGTGCCAGCAGCCAAGATTGGGGGGGCCGTGGCTACACCTTC; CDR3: CASSQDWGGRGYTF
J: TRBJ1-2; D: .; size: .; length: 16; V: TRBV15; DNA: TGTGCCACCAGCAGAGATATCGGCAGGCCATACTATGGCTACACCTTC; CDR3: CATSRDIGRPYYGYTF
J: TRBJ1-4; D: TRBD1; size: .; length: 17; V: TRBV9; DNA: TGTGCCAGCAGCGTAGACCCCTGGACAGGTGGGAATGAAAAACTGTTTTTT; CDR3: CASSVDPWTGGNEKLFF
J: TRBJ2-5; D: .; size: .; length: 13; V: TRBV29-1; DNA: TGCAGCGTTCTGGCGGCAGGGTCGAAGACCCAGTACTTC; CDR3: CSVLAAGSKTQYF
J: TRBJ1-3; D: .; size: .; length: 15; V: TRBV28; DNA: TGTGCCAGCATTCCTCAGGGGTATGATGGAAACACCATATATTTT; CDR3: CASIPQGYDGNTIYF
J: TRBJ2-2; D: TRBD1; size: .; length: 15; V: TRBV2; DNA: TGTGCCAGCAGTGAAACGGGACAGATCACCGGGGAGCTGTTTTTT; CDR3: CASSETGQITGELFF
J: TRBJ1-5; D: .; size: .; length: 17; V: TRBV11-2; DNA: TGTGCCAGCAGCTCCCCCCCCGGACAGAATAGCAATCAGCCCCAGCATTTT; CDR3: CASSSPPGQNSNQPQHF
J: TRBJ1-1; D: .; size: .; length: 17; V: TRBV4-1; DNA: TGCGCCAGCAGCCAAGATCAGCGGGACTCTATGAACACTGAAGCTTTCTTT; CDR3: CASSQDQRDSMNTEAFF
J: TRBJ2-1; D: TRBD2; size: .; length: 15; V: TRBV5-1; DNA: TGCGCCAGTAAAGTTAGCGGGAGGGCTAGCGATGAGCAGTTCTTC; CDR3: CASKVSGRASDEQFF
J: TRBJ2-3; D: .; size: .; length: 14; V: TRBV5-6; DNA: TGTGCCAGCAGCTTGGGAGGGGGAGCAGATACGCAGTATTTT; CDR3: CASSLGGGADTQYF
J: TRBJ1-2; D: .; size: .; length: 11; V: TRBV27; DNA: TGTGCCAGCAGGGCCTCTCATGGCTACACCTTC; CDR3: CASRASHGYTF
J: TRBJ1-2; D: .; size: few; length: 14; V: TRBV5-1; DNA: TGCGCCAGCAGTGGGGGGACCGCTAACTATGGCTACACCTTC; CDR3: CASSGGTANYGYTF
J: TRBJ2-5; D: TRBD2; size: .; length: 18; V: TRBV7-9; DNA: TGTGCCAGCAGCCCTTTTGGTCTTCGGGAGGGCACCCCAGAGACCCAGTACTTC; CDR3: CASSPFGLREGTPETQYF
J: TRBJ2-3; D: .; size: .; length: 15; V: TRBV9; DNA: TGTGCCAGCAGCGTAGCAGGCGGGGAAGCAAATACGCAGTATTTT; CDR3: CASSVAGGEANTQYF
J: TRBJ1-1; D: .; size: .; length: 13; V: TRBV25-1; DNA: TGTGCCAGCAGTGAATCAGGGAACACTGAAGCTTTCTTT; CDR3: CASSESGNTEAFF